The 25 T cell receptor beta chains below come from one sample, sequenced in a study of glioma-infiltrating T cells after dendritic cell vaccination. The sample's time point: after dendritic cell vaccination, including at tumor progression/relapse. Assay used: immunoSEQ multiplex PCR; TCRdb lists only in-frame clones, some missing. This table holds about 65,000 clones, about 89% found once. Material: blood, obtained after dendritic cell vaccination. The receptors derive from a human donor with glioblastoma.

This clone is a singleton in its sample. This sequence joins TRBV7-9 and TRBJ2-7, with a weak D call TRBD1 (5 bases). CDR1 and CDR2 (germline): SEHNR, FQNEAQ (reference sequence). The CDR3 is 14 residues long. With 5 bases removed from V and 3 bases from J, the gap between germline ends came to 14 bases. The CDR3 loop is CASSPVETVYEQYF. Here the CDR3 DNA reads TGTGCCAGCAGCCCTGTTGAGACAGTCTACGAGCAGTACTTC.

This chain connects TRBV5-4 to TRBJ2-7; D may be TRBD2 (6 bases). V was clipped by 2 bases and J by 0 bases, with 18 bases between them. The germline CDR1 and CDR2 sequences are SGHNT and YYREEE (reference sequence). This CDR3 comprises 17 residues. This chain's CDR3 is CASSLSPSGVRSYEQYF. For the CDR3, the DNA is TGTGCCAGCAGCTTATCCCCCTCGGGGGTCCGCTCCTACGAGCAGTACTTC.

This chain connects TRBV9 to TRBJ1-1; D might be TRBD1 (6 bases). The CDR3 consists of 15 residues. Per the germline V gene, CDR1 is SGDLS and CDR2 is YYNGEE. The V end lost 0 bases, the J end lost 0 bases, and 9 bases lay between the germline ends. The CDR3 region has the DNA TGTGCCAGCAGCGTAGGGCCAGGGGTGAACACTGAAGCTTTCTTT. As protein: CASSVGPGVNTEAFF.

This clone was recorded only once. The chain couples TRBV11-2 to TRBJ2-7; D may be TRBD2 (5 bases). The ends were cut back, 8 bases at V and 6 bases at J, with 8 bases in the middle. The CDR3 has 10 residues. Germline CDR1 SGHAT, CDR2 FQNNGV. The CDR3 sequence is CASREGEQYF. CDR3 DNA: TGTGCCAGCCGAGAGGGCGAGCAGTACTTC.

The chain couples TRBV19 to TRBJ1-1, with TRBD1 matching over 7 bases. Germline loops: CDR1 LNHDA, CDR2 SQIVND (reference sequence). The CDR3 length is 13 residues. The ends lost 6 bases at V and 4 bases at J; junction bases unmatched: 5. The CDR3 region has the DNA TGTGCCAGTAGATGGACAGGCGCCACTGAAGCTTTCTTT. This encodes CASRWTGATEAFF.

This clone was counted between two and nine times. This sequence joins TRBV7-3 and TRBJ2-2; 7 positions agree with TRBD1. CDR3 size: 16 residues. Germline values: CDR1 SGHTA, CDR2 FQGTGA. Unmatched junction bases numbered 5, after V lost 4 bases and J lost 0 bases. The CDR3 DNA reads TGTGCCAGCAGCTCTAAGGGACAGACGAACACCGGGGAGCTGTTTTTT. It is translated as CASSSKGQTNTGELFF. The full variable domain, in which reference TRBV7-3 and TRBJ2-2 provide the parts outside the CDR3, is GAGVSQTPSNKVTEKGKYVELRCDPISGHTALYWYRQSLGQGPEFLIYFQGTGAADDSGLPNDRFFAVRPEGSVSTLKIQRTERGDSAVYLCASSSKGQTNTGELFFGEGSRLTVL.

V is TRBV5-1 and J is TRBJ2-3, with D uncertain. Trimming cost V 3 bases and J 5 bases, with 7 bases left between them. This CDR3 has 12 residues. CDR1 is SGHRS and CDR2 is YFSETQ in the germline V gene. CDR3 in amino acids: CASSYGQDTQYF. The CDR3 region has the DNA TGCGCCAGCAGCTACGGTCAAGATACGCAGTATTTT.

The rearrangement joins TRBV7-3 to TRBJ2-1; 10 bases are a match to TRBD2. Germline CDR1 SGHTA, CDR2 FQGTGA. Trimming cost V 8 bases and J 6 bases; bases outside gene matches: 13. The CDR3 has 16 amino acids. For the CDR3, the DNA is TGTGCCAGCGCGATGCCGGGACTAGCGCCGCTCAATGAGCAGTTCTTC. This gives the protein CASAMPGLAPLNEQFF.

J is TRBJ1-1 and V is TRBV5-1, with 7 bases matching TRBD1. V shed 0 bases, J shed 0 bases, and the junction held 2 bases outside the gene matches. Germline CDR1 reads SGHRS; CDR2 reads YFSETQ. This CDR3 is 15 amino acids long. CDR3 sequence: CASSLGQGMNTEAFF. The CDR3 nucleotides are TGCGCCAGCAGCTTGGGACAGGGTATGAACACTGAAGCTTTCTTT. Full variable domain (outside the CDR3, taken from reference TRBV5-1 and TRBJ1-1): KAGVTQTPRYLIKTRGQQVTLSCSPISGHRSVSWYQQTPGQGLQFLFEYFSETQRNKGNFPGRFSGRQFSNSRSEMNVSTLELGDSALYLCASSLGQGMNTEAFFGQGTRLTVV.

The chain combines TRBV7-2 with TRBJ1-2; a possible D gene is TRBD1 (5 bases). Between the trimmed V and J ends, which lost 5 bases and 3 bases, there was a span of 16 bases. Germline-derived CDR1 and CDR2 are SGHTA and FQGNSA. This CDR3 contains 15 residues. CDR3 in amino acids: CASSVGVVRDYGYTF. Here the CDR3 DNA reads TGTGCCAGCAGCGTGGGTGTTGTCAGGGACTATGGCTACACCTTC. The full variable domain, its missing parts supplied by reference TRBV7-2 and TRBJ1-2, is GAGVSQSPSNKVTEKGKDVELRCDPISGHTALYWYRQSLGQGLEFLIYFQGNSAPDKSGLPSDRFSAERTGGSVSTLTIQRTQQEDSAVYLCASSVGVVRDYGYTFGSGTRLTVV.

This clone was observed once. The chain couples TRBV7-2 to TRBJ1-1; maybe TRBD1 (5 bases). This CDR3 has 14 residues. Looked up from germline, CDR1 is SGHTA and CDR2 is FQGNSA. V lost 5 bases, J lost 0 bases, and 10 bases lay in between. The CDR3 sequence: CASSLGHLNTEAFF. Written as DNA, the CDR3 is TGTGCCAGCAGCCTAGGACACCTGAACACTGAAGCTTTCTTT.

The J gene is TRBJ2-7, the V gene TRBV30; 8 bases map to TRBD1. Trimming took 7 bases from V and 2 from J; bases not matched to a gene: 16. The CDR3 spans 16 residues. The V gene's germline CDR1 is GTSNPN and CDR2 SVGIG (reference sequence). CDR3 nucleotides: TGTGCCTTGGGGTGGGACAGGAGACTCCTTCCCTACGAGCAGTACTTC. As protein: CALGWDRRLLPYEQYF.

This clone was picked up one time. This rearrangement joins TRBV5-6 to TRBJ1-2; 7 positions agree with TRBD1. J lost 8 bases, V lost 3 bases, and 7 bases had no gene match. The CDR3 extends over 13 amino acids. The germline V gene encodes CDR1 SGHDT and CDR2 YYEEEE. The CDR3 reads CASSYQTGRGYTF. For the CDR3, the DNA is TGTGCCAGCAGCTACCAGACAGGGAGAGGCTACACCTTC.

This chain joins TRBV30 and TRBJ1-2; 10 positions match TRBD1. From germline, CDR1 is GTSNPN and CDR2 SVGIG (reference sequence). After removal of 6 bases from V and 3 bases from J, the junction contained 13 bases not matched to a gene. The CDR3 extends over 16 amino acids. CDR3 sequence (DNA): TGTGCCTGCATAATCACCGGGACAGGGGTTTACTATGGCTACACCTTC. Translation: CACIITGTGVYYGYTF. The whole variable domain, filled in from reference TRBV30 and TRBJ1-2, reads SQTIHQWPATLVQPVGSPLSLECTVEGTSNPNLYWYRQAAGRGLQLLFYSVGIGQISSEVPQNLSASRPQDRQFILSSKKLLLSDSGFYLCACIITGTGVYYGYTFGSGTRLTVV.

This clone was detected once. This chain joins TRBV6-5 and TRBJ2-1, with D tentatively TRBD2 (5 bases). CDR3 size: 12 residues. Per germline, CDR1 MNHEY and CDR2 SVGAGI. Trimming took 7 bases from V and 5 from J, leaving 9 bases between them. This CDR3 is CASIGLNNEQFF. CDR3 in DNA: TGTGCCAGCATAGGACTTAACAATGAGCAGTTCTTC.

The J gene is TRBJ2-3, the V gene TRBV4-1; D possibly corresponds to TRBD1 (6 bases). Germline values: CDR1 MGHRA, CDR2 YSYEKL. The length of the CDR3 is 16 residues. Trimming removed 0 bases from V and 4 bases from J, with 14 bases in between. The CDR3, as DNA: TGCGCCAGCAGCCAAGAACGCACAGGGTGGGCAGATACGCAGTATTTT. Amino acid sequence: CASSQERTGWADTQYF.

The chain recombines TRBV6-5 with TRBJ1-1, with D uncertain. CDR1 MNHEY and CDR2 SVGAGI come from the germline V gene. This CDR3 spans 13 amino acids. V was clipped by 4 bases and J by 1 base, with 7 bases between them. The CDR3 region is CASSSTENTEAFF. CDR3 DNA: TGTGCCAGCAGTTCCACAGAGAACACTGAAGCTTTCTTT.

The chain couples TRBV18 to TRBJ1-2; possible D gene TRBD1, 5 bases. Per the germline V gene, CDR1 is KGHSH and CDR2 is LQKENI. This CDR3 has 14 amino acids. The germline V and J ends were trimmed by 6 bases and 2 bases, with 13 bases remaining between them. In DNA form, the CDR3 reads TGTGCCAGCTCGCCCGGGAGACAGAACTATGGCTACACCTTC. Residues: CASSPGRQNYGYTF.

Concerning this clone itself: Distinct nucleotide sequences in the sample also encode this CDR3. This chain connects TRBV5-1 to TRBJ2-2; 8 bases map to TRBD2. V lost 4 bases, J lost 1 base, and 6 bases stayed unmatched. Per germline, CDR1 SGHRS and CDR2 YFSETQ. The CDR3 runs 16 residues. The CDR3 region is CASSLGLAGNTGELFF. In DNA form, the CDR3 reads TGCGCCAGCAGCCTCGGACTAGCTGGGAACACCGGGGAGCTGTTTTTT.

This sequence joins TRBV5-1 and TRBJ2-7; 7 bases align to TRBD1. Germline trimming cut 4 bases from V and 2 bases from J; bases unmatched to any gene: 6. CDR3 length equals 14 residues. Germline CDR1 is SGHRS and CDR2 is YFSETQ. The CDR3 loop reads CASSMGQLAYEQYF. The DNA of the CDR3 is TGCGCCAGCAGCATGGGACAGTTGGCCTACGAGCAGTACTTC.

CDR3 protein: CASAGDRGQETQYF. The CDR3 coding sequence is TGTGCCAGCGCTGGGGACAGGGGCCAAGAGACCCAGTACTTC. The chain has TRBV2 and TRBJ2-5, with 10 bases lining up with TRBD1. Per the germline V gene, CDR1 is SNHLY and CDR2 is FYNNEI. This CDR3 is built from 14 residues. Losses at the gene ends were 8 bases for V and 1 base for J; bases not matched to a gene: 4.

The chain employs TRBV19 and TRBJ1-4, with D maybe TRBD1 (6 bases). V lost 6 bases and J lost 0, with 11 bases in between. CDR1 is LNHDA, CDR2 SQIVND, per germline (reference sequence). The CDR3 length is 15 residues. CDR3 protein: CASSLDSATNEKLFF. In DNA, the CDR3 is TGTGCCAGTAGCCTGGACAGTGCAACTAATGAAAAACTGTTTTTT. The full variable domain, rest sourced from reference TRBV19 and TRBJ1-4, is DGGITQSPKYLFRKEGQNVTLSCEQNLNHDAMYWYRQDPGQGLRLIYYSQIVNDFQKGDIAEGYSVSREKKESFPLTVTSAQKNPTAFYLCASSLDSATNEKLFFGSGTQLSVL.

The rearrangement joins TRBV5-1 to TRBJ2-2; TRBD1 agrees at 8 bases. The CDR3 length is 16 residues. The germline gives CDR1 SGHRS, CDR2 YFSETQ. V dropped 6 bases and J dropped 2; count of bases not matched to a gene: 9. CDR3 in amino acids: CASIKDRVENTGELFF. CDR3 sequence (DNA): TGCGCCAGCATCAAGGACAGGGTCGAAAACACCGGGGAGCTGTTTTTT.

The chain has TRBV29-1 and TRBJ1-5, with 10 bases that match TRBD1. The CDR3 runs to 13 residues. Trimming at V came to 5 bases and at J to 8 bases, leaving 6 bases not matched to a gene. Germline lookup yields CDR1 SQVTM and CDR2 ANQGSEA. In DNA form, the CDR3 reads TGCAGCGTTCGACAGGGGGCCGGGGAGCCCCAGCATTTT. As protein: CSVRQGAGEPQHF.

This rearrangement joins TRBV4-2 to TRBJ2-3, with TRBD2 identical over 16 bases. The CDR3 is made up of 19 amino acids. Germline V lookup: CDR1 LGHNA, CDR2 YNFKEQ. Trimming removed 4 bases from V and 0 bases from J; junction bases left unmatched: 7. This chain's CDR3 is CASSPPGLAGGASTDTQYF. CDR3 sequence (DNA): TGTGCCAGCAGCCCCCCGGGACTAGCGGGGGGGGCTAGCACAGATACGCAGTATTTT.